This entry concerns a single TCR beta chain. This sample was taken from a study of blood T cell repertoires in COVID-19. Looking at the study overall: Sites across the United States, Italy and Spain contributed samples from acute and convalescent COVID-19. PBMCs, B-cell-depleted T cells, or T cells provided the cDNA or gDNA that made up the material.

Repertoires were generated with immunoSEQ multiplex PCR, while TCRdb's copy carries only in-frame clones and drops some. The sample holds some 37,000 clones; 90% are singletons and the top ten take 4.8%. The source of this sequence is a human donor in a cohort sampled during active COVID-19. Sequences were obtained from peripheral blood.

The CDR3: CASSLSAGGYEQYF. DNA for the CDR3: TGCGCCAGCAGCTTGTCGGCGGGAGGGTACGAGCAGTACTTC. The chain joins TRBV5-1 to TRBJ2-7, with 9 bases matching TRBD2. Per the germline V gene, CDR1 is SGHRS and CDR2 is YFSETQ. With V trimmed by 1 base and J by 4 bases, 3 bases remained unmatched. This CDR3 comprises 14 residues.